The 20 T cell receptor beta chains below were found in one sample sequenced in a study of OX40 agonist ivuxolimab in advanced cancers. Here immunoSEQ multiplex PCR was the method, and the copy in TCRdb shows in-frame clones only, minus some. The sample has around 61,000 clones, about 80% seen once. This sample comprised CD4+ or CD8+ T cells sorted from blood, obtained in a trial of the OX40 agonist ivuxolimab. All receptors come from an adult with an advanced solid tumor such as melanoma, head and neck, liver or kidney cancer.

The CDR3: CASSFGGASYYEQYF. CDR3 DNA sequence: TGTGCCAGCAGTTTCGGCGGGGCCAGCTACTACGAGCAGTACTTC. The chain recombines TRBV27 with TRBJ2-7; D perhaps matches TRBD2 (6 bases). Germline V gene data show CDR1 as MNHEY and CDR2 as SMNVEV (reference sequence). The CDR3 totals 15 residues. V lost 3 bases and J lost 3, with 15 bases in between.

The chain links TRBV6-1 to TRBJ1-2; 10 bases are shared with TRBD1. The CDR3 loop spans 14 amino acids. Germline CDR1 and CDR2: MNHNS and SASEGT. V trimming: 7 bases; J trimming: 6 bases; junction bases outside the gene matches: 8. The CDR3: CASITTGGKNGYTF. In nucleotides, the CDR3 is TGTGCCAGCATTACGACAGGGGGCAAGAATGGCTACACCTTC.

This chain uses TRBV5-1 with TRBJ1-4, with TRBD1 as a possible D gene (5 bases). The germline CDR1 and CDR2 sequences are SGHRS and YFSETQ. V lost 4 bases to trimming and J lost 0 bases, with 16 bases between them. The CDR3 is 17 residues long. Here the CDR3 reads CASSQSRVSATNEKLFF. CDR3 sequence (DNA): TGCGCCAGCAGCCAGAGCAGGGTTTCCGCAACTAATGAAAAACTGTTTTTT.

This clone was picked up a small number of times. The V call is TRBV5-1, the J call TRBJ2-2, with D perhaps TRBD2 (5 bases). Germline V lookup: CDR1 SGHRS, CDR2 YFSETQ. V was cut by 0 bases and J by 6 bases, with 9 bases left in between. There are 14 residues in the CDR3. CDR3: CASSLAGVAGELFF. The CDR3 DNA follows: TGCGCCAGCAGCTTGGCCGGGGTCGCCGGGGAGCTGTTTTTT.

The chain employs TRBV5-4 and TRBJ1-4; perhaps TRBD1 as D (6 bases). The germline V gene encodes CDR1 SGHNT and CDR2 YYREEE (reference sequence). V was trimmed by 0 bases and J by 3 bases, leaving 12 bases between them. This CDR3 region has 16 residues. The CDR3 sequence is CASSLGGGGANEKLFF. The CDR3 bases are TGTGCCAGCAGCTTGGGCGGAGGGGGAGCTAATGAAAAACTGTTTTTT.

This clone has just one count. The V and J genes are TRBV7-9 and TRBJ2-1, with 9 bases fitting TRBD2. This CDR3 contains 15 residues. Germline-derived CDR1 and CDR2 are SEHNR and FQNEAQ (reference sequence). With 0 bases clipped from V and 4 bases from J, the junction kept 1 base outside the gene matches. The CDR3 reads CASSLASGGYNEQFF. CDR3 nucleotides: TGTGCCAGCAGCTTAGCTAGCGGGGGATACAATGAGCAGTTCTTC.

For this clone: A junction boundary mismatches the germline segment, possibly from a read error. The V and J genes are TRBV5-1 and TRBJ2-1, with 8 bases fitting TRBD2. The germline gives CDR1 SGHRS, CDR2 YFSETQ. The CDR3 length is 15 residues. CDR3 sequence: CASSLAGGQYNERFF. In DNA, the CDR3 is TGCGCCAGCAGCTTGGCGGGGGGGCAGTACAATGAGCGGTTCTTC.

The genes are TRBV27 and TRBJ2-3, with TRBD1 matching over 9 bases. V trimming: 5 bases; J trimming: 9 bases; junction bases outside the gene matches: 9. In germline, CDR1 is MNHEY, CDR2 SMNVEV (reference sequence). This CDR3 comprises 14 residues. Written as DNA, the CDR3 is TGTGCCAGCAGTCTCCGGGACAGGGTCATGACGCAGTATTTT. This sequence encodes CASSLRDRVMTQYF.

V usage is TRBV19 and J usage is TRBJ1-5; TRBD1 agrees at 9 bases. The length of the CDR3 is 15 residues. Per the germline V gene, CDR1 is LNHDA and CDR2 is SQIVND (reference sequence). Losses at the gene ends were 0 bases for V and 7 bases for J; bases not matched to a gene: 4. CDR3 DNA sequence: TGTGCCAGTAGTATAGAACAGGGGGCGCGACAGCCCCAGCATTTT. It yields the protein CASSIEQGARQPQHF.

This clone was recorded a few times. The V call is TRBV5-6, the J call TRBJ1-3; 8 bases match TRBD1. Germline trimming cut 3 bases from V and 7 bases from J; bases unmatched to any gene: 9. The CDR3 is 15 amino acids. From germline, CDR1 is SGHDT and CDR2 YYEEEE. The CDR3 coding sequence is TGTGCCAGCAGCTCCCAAGACAGGGGCGGGAACACCATATATTTT. It yields the protein CASSSQDRGGNTIYF.

The chain couples TRBV6-1 to TRBJ1-4, with D hard to call. The V and J ends lost 6 bases and 1 base respectively, with 6 bases between them. Germline V CDR1 and CDR2: MNHNS, SASEGT. The CDR3 has 13 amino acids. As DNA, the CDR3 is TGTGCCAGCAGGCCGCAAACTAATGAAAAACTGTTTTTT. Translation: CASRPQTNEKLFF.

The sample holds one count of this clone. The chain recombines TRBV18 with TRBJ1-1, with no clear D. CDR1 and CDR2 (germline): KGHSH, LQKENI. This CDR3 comprises 14 residues. Trimming removed 3 bases from V and 6 bases from J, with 14 bases in between. The CDR3 sequence is CASSPTDIGSEAFF. The CDR3 coding sequence is TGTGCCAGCTCACCCACGGATATTGGGTCTGAAGCTTTCTTT.

There are a few counts of this clone. This chain uses TRBV25-1 with TRBJ2-3; 8 bases are shared with TRBD2. The CDR3 is 16 residues long. Per germline, CDR1 MGHDK and CDR2 SYGVNS. J gave up 5 bases and V 4 bases, and 11 bases lay outside the gene matches. This CDR3 reads CASSASLAGLEDTQYF. The CDR3 DNA sequence: TGTGCCAGCAGTGCATCTCTAGCGGGCCTGGAAGATACGCAGTATTTT.

The V and J genes are TRBV13 and TRBJ2-3, with TRBD2 identical over 7 bases. Germline loops: CDR1 PRHDT, CDR2 FYEKMQ (reference sequence). With V trimmed by 4 bases and J by 1 base, 14 bases remained unmatched. CDR3 size: 18 residues. The CDR3 spells CASSCIPLRGGRTDTQYF. The CDR3 DNA reads TGTGCCAGCAGCTGCATCCCCCTGCGCGGGGGACGCACAGATACGCAGTATTTT.

The rearrangement joins TRBV14 to TRBJ2-2, with 13 bases identical to TRBD2. The germline gives CDR1 SGHDN, CDR2 FVKESK. CDR3 length: 19 residues. V trimming: 4 bases; J trimming: 4 bases; junction bases outside the gene matches: 12. The CDR3 here is CASSPWTSGSGPTTGELFF. The CDR3 bases are TGTGCCAGCAGCCCCTGGACTAGCGGGAGCGGACCGACCACCGGGGAGCTGTTTTTT.

This rearrangement joins TRBV6-6 to TRBJ2-7; 8 nucleotides line up with TRBD2. The CDR3 is 15 residues long. Germline-derived CDR1 and CDR2 are MNHNY and SVGAGI (reference sequence). Trimming cost V 7 bases and J 3 bases; bases outside gene matches: 11. The CDR3 loop is CASMLAGLGGYEQYF. The CDR3 bases are TGTGCCAGCATGCTTGCGGGACTAGGGGGCTACGAGCAGTACTTC.

The chain is built from TRBV9 and TRBJ2-7; D gene unclear. The CDR3 totals 13 residues. V was pared by 3 bases and J by 4 bases, with 11 bases between. Germline assignment: CDR1 SGDLS and CDR2 YYNGEE. Here the CDR3 DNA reads TGTGCCAGCAGCGGTTCTATGGAATACGAGCAGTACTTC. It yields the protein CASSGSMEYEQYF.

This rearrangement joins TRBV6-6 to TRBJ2-5; TRBD2 matches 9 bases. Germline assignment: CDR1 MNHNY and CDR2 SVGAGI (reference sequence). The CDR3 consists of 15 residues. The V and J ends lost 6 bases and 3 bases, in that order; junction bases with no gene match: 8. The CDR3 spells CASSYQSSGEETQYF. CDR3 sequence (DNA): TGTGCCAGCAGCTACCAGTCTAGCGGGGAAGAGACCCAGTACTTC.

Sample share makes this clone medium-sized. J is TRBJ2-4 and V is TRBV7-2, with D perhaps TRBD1 (6 bases). The CDR3 totals 15 residues. V gave up 6 bases and J gave up 6 bases, with 18 bases separating them. From germline, CDR1 is SGHTA and CDR2 FQGNSA. CDR3 coding DNA: TGTGCCAGCAGGCCCCCCGGGACACTCCGAAACATTCAGTACTTC. Encoded protein: CASRPPGTLRNIQYF. Variable domain in full (rest from reference TRBV7-2 and TRBJ2-4): GAGVSQSPSNKVTEKGKDVELRCDPISGHTALYWYRQSLGQGLEFLIYFQGNSAPDKSGLPSDRFSAERTGGSVSTLTIQRTQQEDSAVYLCASRPPGTLRNIQYFGAGTRLSVL.

The genes are TRBV6-6 and TRBJ2-7; TRBD2 agrees at 8 bases. The CDR3 sequence is 13 residues long. Germline CDR1 and CDR2: MNHNY and SVGAGI (reference sequence). The V gene end was trimmed by 7 bases and the J gene end by 2 bases; junction bases not matched to a gene: 4. The CDR3 sequence is CASTQGLAYEQYF. As DNA, the CDR3 is TGTGCCAGCACGCAGGGACTAGCCTACGAGCAGTACTTC.